The present TCR beta chain was sequenced within a study of T cell responses to AZD1222 COVID-19 vaccine (dated by TCRdb to 2020 to 2023). As for the study more broadly: AZD1222 recipients whose second dose came at about 4 weeks and those whose second dose came at about 12 weeks were combined into one group, since spike-specific TCR depth and breadth did not differ between the two schedules. Trial participants were enrolled into age subgroups of 18-55, 56-69 and 70-plus years, which contained around 150, 28 and 57 TCR-sequenced participants, respectively. TCR sequencing was performed for over 230 trial participants, of whom around 200 were given two doses of AZD1222 and roughly 25 were given two doses of MenACWY control vaccine.

The time point label here, explained by the study, means: baseline before first vaccination. The vaccinee samples were drawn from two UK trials, COV001 and COV002, one of which was a single-blind randomized controlled phase 2/3 trial testing AZD1222 (ChAdOx1 nCoV-19) in healthy adults. Trial participant PBMC samples were collected at day 0 and day 28 after the second dose for TCRbeta chain sequencing. General conclusions and limits of the study: Most participants were white British and females outnumbered males, and the authors suggested that clonal diversity may have been underestimated. Nearly half of unique spike-specific TCRs reportedly recognized epitopes outside regions mutated in the B.1.351 and B.1.1.7 variants. In the small 56-69-year group, the increase in depth fell short of significance, most likely because of low power. Conclusions about previously exposed vaccinees are limited, since just a handful of AZD1222 recipients were seropositive for SARS-CoV-2 at baseline. A significant rise in spike-specific TCR breadth and depth was observed after two AZD1222 doses relative to day 0 and relative to MenACWY recipients. No day 14 peak-response samples were available, so repertoires were characterized only after the peak T cell response. The whole spike protein was spanned by vaccine-associated CD4 TCRs, and dominant responses were seen in regions 160-218 and 743-854.

CDR1 and CDR2, per the germline V gene, are MNHEY and SVGAGI. Between the V and J ends, shortened by 6 bases and 1 base respectively, the junction contains 12 bases. Spanning cysteine to phenylalanine, the CDR3 consists of 14 amino acids. Left in the record is the CDR3 DNA by itself, 42 bases read in frame from the first base. The CDR3 regions of human TCRbeta chains were analyzed by immunosequencing. Turning to the authors' computational methods: TCRs in the repertoires were matched against a reference library of SARS-CoV-2-specific TCRs that had been generated with the MIRA antigen-specificity platform. Breadth was defined as the fraction of unique TCRs that were SARS-CoV-2-associated. Depth was defined as the fraction of total T cells that were SARS-CoV-2-associated. Each spike-specific TCR was assigned to its reactive spike region and to a CD4 or CD8 class using the MIRA data. Log10-transformed breadth and depth values were compared by one-way ANOVA with Sidak's multiple comparisons tests. TCRdb took over this immuneACCESS table, retaining in-frame rearrangements with V and J assigned. Such tables are incomplete; in checked studies, under half of the missing clones stem from an unresolved V gene, and the remainder is unexplained. The V and J calls and the clone size are those of that table, but D and trimming were determined from the DNA. Present in this sample are around 180,000 clones, approximately 94% of which were seen just once. The ten largest clonotypes hold about 9% of the sample.

As for this clone: The antigen it recognizes is unknown. It has no much larger one-base neighbor in the sample; base qualities were not kept.

The source was peripheral blood, collected on day 0 of AZD1222 vaccination. This clonotype originated in an adult in good health. This receptor chain uses TRBV6-5 and TRBJ1-1; the best D guess is TRBD1, with 6 bases matching. The DNA is as follows: TGTGCCAGCAGCCCGAGGACAGAGAACACTGAAGCTTTCTTT. The resulting protein is CASSPRTENTEAFF.